Presented here are 27 T cell receptor beta chains from one specimen sequenced in a study of blood T cells in healthy people across ages. Primers used in a second PCR of about 7 to 12 cycles were a sample-barcoded 5' primer and a J-beta primer mix. TCRdb used MiXCR to reprocess the 5' RACE reads, holding one entry per CDR3 protein. The table lists approximately 800,000 distinct CDR3 sequences, approximately 55% of them singletons. The specimen sequenced was blood. These receptors were collected from a man at least 80 years old in good health.

This clonotype was found a few times. CDR3 amino acids: CASSPQGEKLFF. The CDR3 DNA sequence: TGTGCCAGCAGTCCCCAGGGGGAAAAACTGTTTTTT. This sequence joins TRBV28 and TRBJ1-4; TRBD1 is a possible D gene (6 bases). Germline assignment: CDR1 MDHEN and CDR2 SYDVKM. V was trimmed by 5 bases and J by 8 bases, leaving 9 bases between them. The CDR3 consists of 12 residues.

The chain employs TRBV25-1 and TRBJ2-1; possible D gene TRBD2, 6 bases. Germline V gene lookup returns CDR1 MGHDK and CDR2 SYGVNS. The CDR3 runs 13 residues. Trimming took off 1 base at V and 8 bases at J, with 9 bases between the two ends. The CDR3 region has the DNA TGTGCCAGCAGTGAATGGAGGGACGATGAGCAGTTCTTC. Its protein product is CASSEWRDDEQFF.

Ten or more counts support this clonotype. This chain uses TRBV29-1 with TRBJ1-5; D remains unclear. Germline V gene sequence: CDR1 SQVTM, CDR2 ANQGSEA. The V end was cut by 6 bases, the J end by 2 bases, with 14 bases between. The CDR3 runs 14 residues. The CDR3 nucleotides read TGCAGCGTACAGACCGGCGCGGGCAATCAGCCCCAGCATTTT. It translates to CSVQTGAGNQPQHF.

A few counts support this clonotype. The chain uses TRBV3-1 and TRBJ2-5, with TRBD2 matching over 9 bases. Trimming at V came to 4 bases and at J to 1 base, leaving 4 bases not matched to a gene. CDR1 is LGHDT and CDR2 is YNNKEL in the germline V gene (reference sequence). This CDR3 contains 15 residues. The CDR3 nucleotides read TGTGCCAGCAGCCGACTAGCGGCCTTCCAAGAGACCCAGTACTTC. This encodes CASSRLAAFQETQYF.

The V call is TRBV6-1, the J call TRBJ2-7; D possibly corresponds to TRBD2 (6 bases). Trimming cost V 3 bases and J 3 bases, with 15 bases left between them. The CDR3 runs 15 residues. Germline V gives CDR1 MNHNS, CDR2 SASEGT. As DNA, the CDR3 is TGTGCCAGCAGTGAGGAGGGGCTAGATTACTACGAGCAGTACTTC. The encoded protein is CASSEEGLDYYEQYF.

This sequence joins TRBV20-1 and TRBJ2-7, with 8 bases that match TRBD1. CDR3 length equals 13 residues. V was clipped by 5 bases and J by 6 bases; unmatched bases: 9. Germline CDR1 DFQATT, CDR2 SNEGSKA (reference sequence). CDR3 coding DNA: TGCAGTGCTCCCCATTGGACAGGGTCCGAGCAGTACTTC. Amino acid sequence: CSAPHWTGSEQYF.

The J gene is TRBJ2-1, the V gene TRBV12-3 or TRBV12-4; 8 bases match TRBD2. V lost 4 bases to trimming and J lost 7 bases; unmatched junction nucleotides: 9. CDR3 length equals 15 residues. The CDR3 nucleotides are TGTGCCAGCAGTTCCTGGGGACTAGGAGGTAATGAGCAGTTCTTC. This codes for CASSSWGLGGNEQFF.

V and J are TRBV5-1 and TRBJ2-1; possibly TRBD1 for D (5 bases). The closer fit of TRBJ2-7 to the DNA end suggests the J call may be wrong. This CDR3 is built from 16 residues. Germline V gene data show CDR1 as SGHRS and CDR2 as YFSETQ. For the CDR3, the DNA is TGCGCCAGCAGCTTAGGGGTTCTCGTCCGAGACAATGAGCAGTACTTC. Its translation is CASSLGVLVRDNEQYF.

The V gene is TRBV27, the J gene TRBJ2-7; D assignment may be TRBD1 or TRBD2 (5 bases each). V was trimmed by 5 bases and J by 0 bases, leaving 11 bases between them. Germline lookup yields CDR1 MNHEY and CDR2 SMNVEV (reference sequence). This CDR3 is 14 amino acids long. DNA of the CDR3: TGTGCCAGCAGTACTGGGGACGGCTCCTACGAGCAGTACTTC. Its protein is CASSTGDGSYEQYF.

Many counts were recorded for this clonotype. This chain joins TRBV5-1 and TRBJ2-5; tentative D call: TRBD2 (6 bases). The CDR3 loop spans 15 amino acids. V lost 0 bases, J lost 2 bases, and 11 bases lay in between. Germline CDR1 and CDR2: SGHRS and YFSETQ. The CDR3 bases are TGCGCCAGCAGCTTGGACGGGAGACCTCAAGAGACCCAGTACTTC. Translating it yields CASSLDGRPQETQYF.

This rearrangement joins TRBV6-1 to TRBJ2-7; the D call may be TRBD1 or TRBD2 (6 bases each). Germline V CDR1 and CDR2: MNHNS, SASEGT. V was pared by 6 bases and J by 7 bases, with 22 bases between. The CDR3 has 15 residues. CDR3: CASRGGSRQTGEQYF. The CDR3 DNA is TGTGCCAGCAGGGGGGGCAGCCGCCAAACGGGAGAGCAGTACTTC.

This clonotype was counted between two and nine times. V and J are TRBV2 and TRBJ2-1; 11 bases agree with TRBD2. The ends lost 8 bases at V and 9 bases at J; junction bases unmatched: 15. CDR1 is SNHLY, CDR2 FYNNEI, per germline. This CDR3 contains 16 residues. The CDR3 nucleotides are TGTGCCAGCGCCCCCAAGACTAGCGGGAATGAGGGTGAGCAGTTCTTC. Translation gives CASAPKTSGNEGEQFF.

The CDR3 region is CASSRTGTFNNEQFF. The CDR3 coding sequence is TGCGCCAGCAGCCGGACAGGGACTTTTAACAATGAGCAGTTCTTC. This chain uses TRBV5-1 with TRBJ2-1; TRBD1 aligns across 8 bases. The junction had 8 bases not matched to a gene; V was cut back by 4 bases and J by 5 bases. Germline-derived CDR1 and CDR2 are SGHRS and YFSETQ. The CDR3 length is 15 residues.

This rearrangement joins TRBV19 to TRBJ1-5, with 7 bases lining up with TRBD1. The V gene end was trimmed by 5 bases and the J gene end by 3 bases; junction bases not matched to a gene: 4. Germline values: CDR1 LNHDA, CDR2 SQIVND (reference sequence). This CDR3 spans 14 amino acids. The CDR3 nucleotides read TGTGCCAGTAGTGTGACAGGGTACAATCAGCCCCAGCATTTT. It specifies CASSVTGYNQPQHF.

The gene calls are TRBV3-1 and TRBJ2-5; 7 bases fit TRBD1. Germline V gene lookup returns CDR1 LGHDT and CDR2 YNNKEL (reference sequence). The V gene end was trimmed by 1 base and the J gene end by 5 bases; junction bases not matched to a gene: 4. This CDR3 region has 14 residues. The CDR3 nucleotides are TGTGCCAGCAGCCAAGGGGTAGGGGGCGAGACCCAGTACTTC. Amino acids: CASSQGVGGETQYF.

V is TRBV3-1 and J is TRBJ2-1; 8 bases align to TRBD2. V was pared by 1 base and J by 9 bases, with 11 bases of the junction left unmatched. Per the germline V gene, CDR1 is LGHDT and CDR2 is YNNKEL (reference sequence). This CDR3 spans 16 amino acids. The CDR3: CASSQVGGRRVGEQFF. DNA of the CDR3: TGTGCCAGCAGCCAAGTTGGCGGGAGGAGGGTTGGTGAGCAGTTCTTC.

The V gene is TRBV7-2, the J gene TRBJ2-4; perhaps TRBD1 as D (6 bases). The better agreement between TRBJ2-5 and the DNA end casts doubt on the J call. This CDR3 region has 15 residues. In germline, CDR1 is SGHTA, CDR2 FQGNSA. The CDR3 DNA reads as TGTGCCAGCAGCCCGACGATCAGGGGAGTTGAGACCCAGTACTTC. This translates into CASSPTIRGVETQYF.

Comments on this clonotype: The junction does not match germline at one end; this may be a read error. This sequence joins TRBV20-1 and TRBJ2-1; tentatively, D is TRBD1 or TRBD2 (5 bases each). CDR3 size: 16 residues. Germline assignment: CDR1 DFQATT and CDR2 SNEGSKA (reference sequence). CDR3 sequence (DNA): TGCAGTACTAGAGATCAGACAGCGCAAACCTACAATGAGCAGTTCTTC. Translation: CSTRDQTAQTYNEQFF.

In its sample, this clonotype was seen once. For the CDR3, the DNA is TGTGCCAGCAGTGAAATTAGCGGGAGCTTGAGTGAGCAGTACTTC. It translates to CASSEISGSLSEQYF. J is TRBJ2-5 and V is TRBV2; 9 bases match TRBD2. This CDR3 is 15 amino acids long. The V gene's germline CDR1 is SNHLY and CDR2 FYNNEI. Trimming at V came to 2 bases and at J to 11 bases, leaving 12 bases not matched to a gene.

The CDR3 sequence is CASTPGQGWTDTQYF. The CDR3 region has the DNA TGTGCCAGCACCCCGGGACAGGGTTGGACAGATACGCAGTATTTT. The genes are TRBV27 and TRBJ2-3, with 9 bases fitting TRBD1. The CDR3 is 15 amino acids. CDR1 and CDR2 from the germline V gene are MNHEY and SMNVEV (reference sequence). J gave up 3 bases and V 7 bases, and 8 bases lay outside the gene matches.

This clonotype was counted a few times. The V and J genes are TRBV6-1 and TRBJ1-2; TRBD1 matches at 9 bases. V shed 4 bases, J shed 6 bases, and the junction held 6 bases outside the gene matches. CDR1 and CDR2 (germline): MNHNS, SASEGT. CDR3 length: 14 amino acids. The CDR3 loop reads CASSATGTGHGYTF. In DNA form, the CDR3 reads TGTGCCAGCAGTGCTACCGGGACAGGGCATGGCTACACCTTC.

The gene calls are TRBV27 and TRBJ1-5; D not certain. Germline CDR1 MNHEY, CDR2 SMNVEV (reference sequence). Deletions cut 5 bases from V and 3 bases from J, with 14 bases between. The CDR3 runs to 15 residues. The CDR3 is CASSERTVDNQPQHF. CDR3 bases: TGTGCCAGCAGTGAAAGGACTGTTGACAATCAGCCCCAGCATTTT.

The CDR3 nucleotides read TGCAGCGCCGGAGCACGGCCCGGGGAGCTGTTTTTT. Protein: CSAGARPGELFF. The rearrangement joins TRBV29-1 to TRBJ2-2; D uncertain. The germline V gene has CDR1 SQVTM and CDR2 ANQGSEA. Trimming stripped 7 bases from V and 6 bases from J, with 12 bases between. The CDR3 runs to 12 residues.

This sequence joins TRBV7-9 and TRBJ2-1, with TRBD1 matching 7 bases. The V segment lost 5 bases and the J segment 4 bases; nucleotides outside the gene matches: 5. CDR3 size: 14 residues. Germline values: CDR1 SEHNR, CDR2 FQNEAQ (reference sequence). The CDR3 spells CASSPDRQYNEQFF. DNA for the CDR3: TGTGCCAGCAGCCCGGACAGGCAGTACAATGAGCAGTTCTTC.

This clonotype was counted only a few times. This chain's CDR3 is CASSQGAGLYNEQFF. The CDR3 DNA sequence: TGTGCCAGCAGCCAAGGGGCGGGACTCTACAATGAGCAGTTCTTC. J is TRBJ2-1 and V is TRBV4-2, with D maybe TRBD2 (6 bases). Germline CDR1 is LGHNA and CDR2 is YNFKEQ. The V end was cut by 1 base, the J end by 3 bases, with 10 bases between. CDR3 size: 15 residues.

For the CDR3, the DNA is TGCGCCAGCAGAGATCCTAGCGGGAACCTCTACGAGCAGTACTTC. Its translation is CASRDPSGNLYEQYF. The chain uses TRBV10-2 and TRBJ2-7; TRBD2 matches 9 bases. Looked up from germline, CDR1 is WSHSY and CDR2 is SAAADI. The length of the CDR3 is 15 residues. V lost 6 bases, J lost 3 bases, and 9 bases stayed unmatched.

This clonotype was found a few times. The V and J genes are TRBV9 and TRBJ2-3, with 10 nucleotides matching TRBD2. In germline, CDR1 is SGDLS, CDR2 YYNGEE. Trimming at V came to 0 bases and at J to 3 bases, leaving 4 bases not matched to a gene. The CDR3 loop spans 16 amino acids. For the CDR3, the DNA is TGTGCCAGCAGCGTAGGGCCTAGCGGGAGTACAGATACGCAGTATTTT. Protein sequence: CASSVGPSGSTDTQYF. Full variable domain (remainder filled in from reference TRBV9 and TRBJ2-3): DSGVTQTPKHLITATGQRVTLRCSPRSGDLSVYWYQQSLDQGLQFLIQYYNGEERAKGNILERFSAQQFPDLHSELNLSSLELGDSALYFCASSVGPSGSTDTQYFGPGTRLTVL.